The clone carrying this TCR beta chain has a handful of counts. The CDR3 is 16 residues long. Germline loops: CDR1 MNHEY, CDR2 SVGEGT. After removal of 6 bases from V and 1 base from J, the junction contained 10 bases not matched to a gene. This specimen belongs to a study of T-cell memory formation after mild COVID-19. TCRdb re-derived calls from the 5' RACE reads in MiXCR, one entry per CDR3 protein. The sample has roughly 250,000 distinct CDR3 sequences, around 17% seen once. This clonotype was sampled from a man between 18 and 29 years old who had mild COVID-19 (a few samples of this study predate the infection). Cell type and time point are not known. The chain uses TRBV6-2 or TRBV6-3 and TRBJ2-3; TRBD1 agrees at 7 bases. Sequenced: PBMCs or a T cell subset sorted from them (not recorded which). The CDR3 bases are TGTGCCAGCAGCCCAAGGACAGGCCGAGGCACAGATACGCAGTATTTT. This translates into CASSPRTGRGTDTQYF.